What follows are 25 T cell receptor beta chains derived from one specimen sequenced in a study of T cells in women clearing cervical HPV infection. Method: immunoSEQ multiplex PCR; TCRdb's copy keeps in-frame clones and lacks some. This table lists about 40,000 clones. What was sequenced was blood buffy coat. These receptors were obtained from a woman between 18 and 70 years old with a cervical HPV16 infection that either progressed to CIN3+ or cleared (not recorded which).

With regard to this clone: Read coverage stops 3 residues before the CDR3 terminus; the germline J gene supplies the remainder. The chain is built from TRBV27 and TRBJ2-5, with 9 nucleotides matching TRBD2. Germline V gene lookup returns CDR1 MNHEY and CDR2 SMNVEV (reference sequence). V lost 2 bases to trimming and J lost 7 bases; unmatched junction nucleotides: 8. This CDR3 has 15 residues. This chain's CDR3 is CASSLISGGLGTQYF. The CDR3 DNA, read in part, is TGTGCCAGCAGTTTAATTAGCGGGGGTCTTGGGACC.

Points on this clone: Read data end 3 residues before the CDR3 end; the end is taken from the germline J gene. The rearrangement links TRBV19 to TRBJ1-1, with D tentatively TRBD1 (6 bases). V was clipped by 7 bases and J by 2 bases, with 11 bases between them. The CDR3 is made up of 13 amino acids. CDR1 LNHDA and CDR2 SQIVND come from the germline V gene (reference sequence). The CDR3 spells CASNSDRNTEAFF. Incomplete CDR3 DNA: TGTGCCAGTAACTCGGACAGAAACACTGAA. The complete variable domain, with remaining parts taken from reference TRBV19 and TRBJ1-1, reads DGGITQSPKYLFRKEGQNVTLSCEQNLNHDAMYWYRQDPGQGLRLIYYSQIVNDFQKGDIAEGYSVSREKKESFPLTVTSAQKNPTAFYLCASNSDRNTEAFFGQGTRLTVV.

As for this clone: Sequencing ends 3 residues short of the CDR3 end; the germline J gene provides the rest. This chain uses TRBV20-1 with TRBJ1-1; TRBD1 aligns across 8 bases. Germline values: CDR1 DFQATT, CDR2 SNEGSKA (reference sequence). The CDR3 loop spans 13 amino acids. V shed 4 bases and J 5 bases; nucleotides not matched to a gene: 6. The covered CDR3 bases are TGCAGTGCTATCGACAGGGGAAATACTGAA. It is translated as CSAIDRGNTE. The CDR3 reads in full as CSAIDRGNTEAFF.

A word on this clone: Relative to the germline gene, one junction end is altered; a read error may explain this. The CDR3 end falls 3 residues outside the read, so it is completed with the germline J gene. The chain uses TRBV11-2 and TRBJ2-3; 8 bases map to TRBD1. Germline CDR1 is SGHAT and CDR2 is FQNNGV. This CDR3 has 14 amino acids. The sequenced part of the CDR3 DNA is TGTGCCAGCAGCGGAGGACAGGGCACAGGTACG. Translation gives CASSGGQGTGT. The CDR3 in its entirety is CASSGGQGTGTQYF.

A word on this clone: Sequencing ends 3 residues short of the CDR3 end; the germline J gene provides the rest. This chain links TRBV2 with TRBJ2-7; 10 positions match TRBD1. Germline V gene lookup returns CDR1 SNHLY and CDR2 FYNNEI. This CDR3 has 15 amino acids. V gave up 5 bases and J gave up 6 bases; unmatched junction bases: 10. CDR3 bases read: TGTGCCAGCAGTCTCCCGGGACAGGGGAAAGGCGAG. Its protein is CASSLPGQGKGE. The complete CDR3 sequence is CASSLPGQGKGEQYF.

Partial CDR3 DNA: TGTGCCAGCAGTGGATCTCAGGGTAATTCACCA. Its translation is CASSGSQGNSP. The full CDR3 sequence reads CASSGSQGNSPLFF. The rearrangement links TRBV6-1 to TRBJ1-4, with D tentatively TRBD1 (5 bases). The missing CDR3 end, 3 residues past where the read stops, is filled in from the germline J gene. This CDR3 is built from 14 residues. The germline CDR1 and CDR2 sequences are MNHNS and SASEGT.

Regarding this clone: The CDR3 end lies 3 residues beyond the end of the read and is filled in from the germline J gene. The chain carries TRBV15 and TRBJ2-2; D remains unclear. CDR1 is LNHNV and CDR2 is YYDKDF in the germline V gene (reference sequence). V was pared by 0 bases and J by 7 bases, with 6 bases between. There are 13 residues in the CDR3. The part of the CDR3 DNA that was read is TGTGCCACCAGCAGAGATCAGGTCGGGGAG. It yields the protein CATSRDQVGE. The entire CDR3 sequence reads CATSRDQVGELFF.

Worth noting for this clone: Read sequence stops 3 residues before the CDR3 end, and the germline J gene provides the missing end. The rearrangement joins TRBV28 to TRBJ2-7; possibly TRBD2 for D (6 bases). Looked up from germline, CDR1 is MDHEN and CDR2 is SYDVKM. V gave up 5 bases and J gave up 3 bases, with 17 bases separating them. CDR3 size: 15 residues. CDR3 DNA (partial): TGTGCCAGCAGTCCCCCGGGACTGGCGCTCTACGAG. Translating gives CASSPPGLALYE. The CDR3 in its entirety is CASSPPGLALYEQYF.

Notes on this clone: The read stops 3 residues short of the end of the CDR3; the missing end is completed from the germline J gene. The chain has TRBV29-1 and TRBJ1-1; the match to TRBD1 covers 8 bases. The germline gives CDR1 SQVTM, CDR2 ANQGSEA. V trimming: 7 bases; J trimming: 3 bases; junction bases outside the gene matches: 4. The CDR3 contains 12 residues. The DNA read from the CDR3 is TGCAGCGCGGAACAGGGGGACACTGAA. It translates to CSAEQGDTE. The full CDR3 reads CSAEQGDTEAFF.

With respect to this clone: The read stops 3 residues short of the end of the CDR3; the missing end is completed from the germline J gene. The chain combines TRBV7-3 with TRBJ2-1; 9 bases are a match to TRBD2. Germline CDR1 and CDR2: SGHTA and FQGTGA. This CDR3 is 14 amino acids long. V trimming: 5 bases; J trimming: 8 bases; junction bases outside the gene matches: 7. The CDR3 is CASSPQREVDEQFF. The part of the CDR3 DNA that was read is TGTGCCAGCAGCCCCCAGCGGGAGGTTGATGAG. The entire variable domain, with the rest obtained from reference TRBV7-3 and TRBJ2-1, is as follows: GAGVSQTPSNKVTEKGKYVELRCDPISGHTALYWYRQSLGQGPEFLIYFQGTGAADDSGLPNDRFFAVRPEGSVSTLKIQRTERGDSAVYLCASSPQREVDEQFFGPGTRLTVL.

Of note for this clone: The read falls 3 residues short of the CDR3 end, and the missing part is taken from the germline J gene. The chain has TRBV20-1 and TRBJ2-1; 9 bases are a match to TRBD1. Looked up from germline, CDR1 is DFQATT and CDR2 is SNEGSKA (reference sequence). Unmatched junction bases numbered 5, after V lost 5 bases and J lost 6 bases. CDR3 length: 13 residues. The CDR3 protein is CSAEVTGGNEQFF. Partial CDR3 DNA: TGCAGTGCTGAGGTGACAGGGGGCAATGAG.

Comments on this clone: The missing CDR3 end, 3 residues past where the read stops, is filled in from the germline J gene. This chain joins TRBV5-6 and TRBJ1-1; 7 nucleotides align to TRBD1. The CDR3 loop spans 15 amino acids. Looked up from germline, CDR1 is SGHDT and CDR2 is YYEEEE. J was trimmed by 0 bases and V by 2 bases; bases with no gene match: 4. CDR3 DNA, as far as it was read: TGTGCCAGCAGCTTAACGACAGGGATGAACACTGAA. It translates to CASSLTTGMNTE. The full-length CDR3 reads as CASSLTTGMNTEAFF. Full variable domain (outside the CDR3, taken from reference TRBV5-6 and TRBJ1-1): DAGVTQSPTHLIKTRGQQVTLRCSPKSGHDTVSWYQQALGQGPQFIFQYYEEEERQRGNFPDRFSGHQFPNYSSELNVNALLLGDSALYLCASSLTTGMNTEAFFGQGTRLTVV.

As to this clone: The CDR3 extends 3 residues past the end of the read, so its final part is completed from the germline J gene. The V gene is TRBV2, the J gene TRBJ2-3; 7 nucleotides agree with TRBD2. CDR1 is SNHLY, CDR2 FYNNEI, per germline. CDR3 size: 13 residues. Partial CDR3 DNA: TGTGCCAGCGATGGGGGGGTCGGTCAGCCG. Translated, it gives CASDGGVGQP. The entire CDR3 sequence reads CASDGGVGQPQYF.

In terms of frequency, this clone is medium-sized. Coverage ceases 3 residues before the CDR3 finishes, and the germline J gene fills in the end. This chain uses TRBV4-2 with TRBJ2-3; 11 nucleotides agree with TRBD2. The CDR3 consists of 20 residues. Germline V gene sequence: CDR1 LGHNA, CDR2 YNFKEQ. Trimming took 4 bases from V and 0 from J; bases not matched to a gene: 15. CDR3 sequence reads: CASSLSWELAGDTSTDTQYF. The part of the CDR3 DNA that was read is TGTGCCAGCAGCCTCTCTTGGGAACTAGCGGGGGACACTAGCACAGATACG.

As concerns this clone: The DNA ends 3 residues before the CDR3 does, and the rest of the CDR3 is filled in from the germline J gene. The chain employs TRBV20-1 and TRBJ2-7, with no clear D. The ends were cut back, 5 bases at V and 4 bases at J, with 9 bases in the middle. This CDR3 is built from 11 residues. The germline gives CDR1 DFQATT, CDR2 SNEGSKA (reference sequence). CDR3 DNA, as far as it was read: TGCAGTGCTCTTTACACGTACGAG. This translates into CSALYTYE. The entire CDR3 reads CSALYTYEQYF.

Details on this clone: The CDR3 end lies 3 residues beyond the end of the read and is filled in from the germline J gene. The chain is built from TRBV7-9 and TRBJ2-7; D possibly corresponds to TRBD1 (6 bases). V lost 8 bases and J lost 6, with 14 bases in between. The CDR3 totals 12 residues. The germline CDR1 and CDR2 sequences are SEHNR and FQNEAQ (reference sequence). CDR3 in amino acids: CASDVWGPEQYF. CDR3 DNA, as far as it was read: TGTGCCAGCGATGTTTGGGGGCCCGAG.

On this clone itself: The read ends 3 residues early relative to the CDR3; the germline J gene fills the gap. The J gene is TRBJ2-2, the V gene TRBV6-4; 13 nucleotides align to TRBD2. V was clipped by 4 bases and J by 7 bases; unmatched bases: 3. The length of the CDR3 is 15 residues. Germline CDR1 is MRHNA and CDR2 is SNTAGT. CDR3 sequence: CASSAGTSGNGELFF. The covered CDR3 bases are TGTGCCAGCAGTGCCGGGACTAGCGGGAACGGGGAG.

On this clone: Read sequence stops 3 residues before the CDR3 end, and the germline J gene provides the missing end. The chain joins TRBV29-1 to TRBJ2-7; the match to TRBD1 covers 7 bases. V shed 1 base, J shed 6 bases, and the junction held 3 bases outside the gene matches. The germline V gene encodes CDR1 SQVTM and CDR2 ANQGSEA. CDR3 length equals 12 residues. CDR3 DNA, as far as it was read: TGCAGCGTTGAAGGACAGGGACCCGAG. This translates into CSVEGQGPE. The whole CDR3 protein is CSVEGQGPEQYF.

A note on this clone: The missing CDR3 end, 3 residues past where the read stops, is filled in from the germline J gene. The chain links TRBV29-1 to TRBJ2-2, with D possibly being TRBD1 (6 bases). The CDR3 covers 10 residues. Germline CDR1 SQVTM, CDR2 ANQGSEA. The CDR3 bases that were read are TGCAGCGCTTACAGGGCGATG. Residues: CSAYRAM. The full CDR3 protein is CSAYRAMLFF.

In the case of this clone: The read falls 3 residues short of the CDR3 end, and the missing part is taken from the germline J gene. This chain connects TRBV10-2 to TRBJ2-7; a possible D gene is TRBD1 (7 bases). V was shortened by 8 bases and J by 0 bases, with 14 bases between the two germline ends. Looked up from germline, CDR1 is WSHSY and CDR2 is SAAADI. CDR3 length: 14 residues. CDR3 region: CASSAGQSSYEQYF. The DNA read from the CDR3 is TGCGCCAGCTCCGCGGGACAGAGCTCCTACGAG.

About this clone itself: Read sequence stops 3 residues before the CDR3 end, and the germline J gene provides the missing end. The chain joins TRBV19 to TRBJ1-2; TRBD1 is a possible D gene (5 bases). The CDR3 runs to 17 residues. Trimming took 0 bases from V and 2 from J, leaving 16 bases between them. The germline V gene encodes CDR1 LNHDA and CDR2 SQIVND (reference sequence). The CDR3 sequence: CASSIDRVEGQNYGYTF. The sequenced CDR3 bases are TGTGCCAGTAGTATAGACCGTGTAGAGGGGCAGAACTATGGC.

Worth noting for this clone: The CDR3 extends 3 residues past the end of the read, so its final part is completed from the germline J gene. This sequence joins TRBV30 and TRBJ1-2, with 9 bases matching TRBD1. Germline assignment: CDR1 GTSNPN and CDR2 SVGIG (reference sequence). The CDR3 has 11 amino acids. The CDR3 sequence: CASSTGGRYTF. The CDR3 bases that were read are TGTGCCTCCTCTACAGGGGGCCGC.

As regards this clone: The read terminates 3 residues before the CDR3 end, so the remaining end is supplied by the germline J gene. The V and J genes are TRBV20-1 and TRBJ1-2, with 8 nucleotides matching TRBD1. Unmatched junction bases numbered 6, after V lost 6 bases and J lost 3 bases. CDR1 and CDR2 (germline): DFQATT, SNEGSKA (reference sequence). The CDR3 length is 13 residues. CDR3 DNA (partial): TGCAGTGCGTGGACAGGGACGGACTATGGC. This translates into CSAWTGTDYG. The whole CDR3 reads CSAWTGTDYGYTF.

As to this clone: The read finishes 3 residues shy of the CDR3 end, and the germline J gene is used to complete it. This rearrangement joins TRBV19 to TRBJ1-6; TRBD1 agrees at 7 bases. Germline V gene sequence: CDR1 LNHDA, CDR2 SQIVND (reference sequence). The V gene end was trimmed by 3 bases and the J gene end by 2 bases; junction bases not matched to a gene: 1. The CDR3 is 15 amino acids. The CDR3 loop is CASSIGTAYNSPLHF. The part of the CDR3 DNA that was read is TGTGCCAGTAGTATCGGGACAGCCTATAATTCACCC.

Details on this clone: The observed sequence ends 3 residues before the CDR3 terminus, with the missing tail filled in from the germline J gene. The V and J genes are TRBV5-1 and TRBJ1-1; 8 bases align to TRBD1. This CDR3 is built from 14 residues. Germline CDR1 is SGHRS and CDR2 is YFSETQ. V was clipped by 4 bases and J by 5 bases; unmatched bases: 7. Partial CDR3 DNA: TGCGCCAGCAGCAGCACCGGGACAGGAACTGAA. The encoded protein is CASSSTGTGTE. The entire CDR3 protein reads CASSSTGTGTEAFF.